The present T cell receptor (beta chain) was sequenced within a study of type 1 regulatory T cells (dated by TCRdb to 2020 to 2022). For the wider study: An in vitro protocol by which a Tr1-enriched, alloantigen-specific CD4 T cell product named T-allo10 was generated was characterized in the study. T-allo10 was being tested clinically in patients with hematological malignancies who were undergoing allogeneic hematopoietic stem cell transplantation. Beyond this particular receptor, the publication reports: Tr1 cells showed a more restricted TCR repertoire than non-Tr1 cells, which the study interpreted as alloantigen-induced clonal expansion.

The instrument was an Illumina MiSeq. The raw public data were reprocessed by TCRdb itself: fastp quality trimming at Q25, MiXCR clonotype calling, in-frame beta chains only. Identical CDR3 proteins give one entry, which carries the most common genes and DNA. Counted in this sample were approximately 45,000 distinct CDR3 sequences; 12% of them appeared once. Approximately 8% of the sample is taken by the ten largest. The CDR3 spans 14 residues, from the cysteine through the phenylalanine. The kept DNA is CDR3 alone, 42 bases in frame from the first base. V lost 0 bases and J lost 6 bases; the stretch between them is 14 bases long. Taken from the germline V gene (reference sequence), the CDR1 and CDR2 loops are DFQATT and SNEGSKA. On this clonotype: The specificity of this receptor is unknown. The input lacks base qualities; no much larger clone sits a single base away.

The TCR originated in a human donor in good health. This chain joins TRBV20-1 to TRBJ2-5; the D segment could be TRBD2, given 6 matching bases. Input material: cultured non-Tr1 T cells, either the whole culture or a sorted T cell fraction (not recorded which). According to the study, the label for this sample's cell subset or site signals: non-Tr1 population from the T-allo10 product. The DNA sequence is as follows: TGCAGTGCTAGAGATTCGGAGGGCGGAAAGACCCAGTACTTC. Its coded protein is CSARDSEGGKTQYF.